Each of the 28 T cell receptor beta chains below was sequenced from the same sample in a study of blood T cells in healthy people across ages. The second PCR ran about 6 to 11 cycles with a sample-barcoded 5' primer and J-beta primers. TCRdb ran MiXCR on the 5' RACE reads and lists one entry per CDR3 protein. The data contain hundreds of thousands of distinct CDR3 sequences, 40% to 45% of them seen just once; the ten biggest clones take up around 32%. Sequenced material: blood. All receptors come from a man older than 75 in good health.

This chain connects TRBV20-1 to TRBJ2-7; no clear D gene. CDR3 length: 13 amino acids. In germline, CDR1 is DFQATT, CDR2 SNEGSKA (reference sequence). Trimming cost V 3 bases and J 0 bases, with 9 bases left between them. The CDR3 DNA sequence: TGCAGTGCTAGGGCCGCGAGCTCCTACGAGCAGTACTTC. This sequence encodes CSARAASSYEQYF.

This clonotype was seen more than once but under ten times. The V and J genes are TRBV25-1 and TRBJ2-7, with a tentative D call TRBD1 (5 bases). Germline CDR1 MGHDK, CDR2 SYGVNS. The length of the CDR3 is 13 residues. Trimming took 7 bases from V and 2 from J, leaving 12 bases between them. The CDR3 sequence: CASIRQGTYEQYF. Here the CDR3 DNA reads TGTGCCAGCATCCGGCAGGGAACCTACGAGCAGTACTTC.

The chain uses TRBV29-1 and TRBJ2-1; the match to TRBD2 covers 9 bases. V was clipped by 4 bases and J by 2 bases; unmatched bases: 3. The CDR3 length is 14 residues. Germline V lookup: CDR1 SQVTM, CDR2 ANQGSEA. In DNA form, the CDR3 reads TGCAGCGTTGTACCTAGCGGGACCTACAATGAGCAGTTCTTC. Its translation is CSVVPSGTYNEQFF.

This chain links TRBV27 with TRBJ2-7, with 13 nucleotides matching TRBD2. The V and J ends lost 1 base and 7 bases, in that order; junction bases with no gene match: 7. The CDR3 totals 16 residues. Germline CDR1 MNHEY, CDR2 SMNVEV (reference sequence). The CDR3 region is CASSLLGTSGTGEQYF. The CDR3 nucleotides are TGTGCCAGCAGTTTATTGGGGACTAGCGGGACTGGTGAGCAGTACTTC.

This clonotype has more than one count but fewer than ten. V gene TRBV6-2 or TRBV6-3 combines with J gene TRBJ2-7; 9 positions match TRBD1. Germline-derived CDR1 and CDR2 are MNHEY and SVGEGT. This CDR3 region has 15 residues. The J segment lost 4 bases and the V segment lost 6 bases, leaving 10 bases of the junction unmatched. The CDR3 loop is CASRATGTGNYEQYF. The CDR3 nucleotides are TGTGCCAGCAGGGCGACCGGGACAGGGAATTACGAGCAGTACTTC.

Notes on this clonotype: A read error may be the cause here, since a much bigger clone is one base away. The V gene is TRBV4-2, the J gene TRBJ2-5; TRBD1 matches at 9 bases. The end of the DNA aligns better with TRBJ2-1, so the J call may be wrong. Per germline, CDR1 LGHNA and CDR2 YNFKEQ. The length of the CDR3 is 16 residues. The CDR3 region is CASSHILDRGGETQFF. The CDR3 DNA sequence: TGTGCCAGCAGCCATATCCTGGACAGGGGCGGGGAGACCCAGTTCTTC.

This clonotype was seen a handful of times. V usage is TRBV20-1 and J usage is TRBJ2-5; the D call may be TRBD1 or TRBD2 (5 bases each). The CDR3 has 13 amino acids. The germline CDR1 and CDR2 sequences are DFQATT and SNEGSKA (reference sequence). Trimming pared 6 bases from V and 4 bases from J, leaving 15 bases between. The CDR3 region has the DNA TGCAGTGCCCCGGGGCCCGGGGCAGAGACCCAGTACTTC. It codes for CSAPGPGAETQYF.

This clonotype was observed a few times. This chain uses TRBV6-2 or TRBV6-3 with TRBJ1-1; a possible D gene is TRBD1 (5 bases). V lost 0 bases to trimming and J lost 7 bases, with 12 bases between them. Germline CDR1 reads MNHEY; CDR2 reads SVGEGT. The CDR3 length is 14 residues. CDR3 residues: CASSYSGRRLEAFF. CDR3 bases: TGTGCCAGCAGTTACTCGGGACGTCGGCTTGAAGCTTTCTTT.

This clonotype was detected a few times. The J gene is TRBJ2-6, the V gene TRBV28, with D uncertain. Germline loops: CDR1 MDHEN, CDR2 SYDVKM. This CDR3 has 13 amino acids. Trimming cost V 2 bases and J 4 bases, with 3 bases left between them. DNA for the CDR3: TGTGCCAGCAGTTTAATGGGGGCCAACGTCCTGACTTTC. This codes for CASSLMGANVLTF.

This clonotype has ten or more counts. A much larger clone lies a single base off, so this may be a read error. The chain recombines TRBV28 with TRBJ2-5; 12 nucleotides align to TRBD1. V shed 5 bases, J shed 11 bases, and the junction held 12 bases outside the gene matches. Germline V gene lookup returns CDR1 MDHEN and CDR2 SYDVKM. CDR3 size: 15 residues. CDR3 region: CASSAPGQGATEQYF. CDR3 coding DNA: TGTGCCAGCAGTGCCCCGGGACAGGGGGCAACTGAGCAGTACTTC.

The chain carries TRBV29-1 and TRBJ1-2; possible D gene TRBD1, 6 bases. Germline-derived CDR1 and CDR2 are SQVTM and ANQGSEA. This CDR3 has 11 residues. The V end was cut by 6 bases, the J end by 6 bases, with 11 bases between. The CDR3 coding sequence is TGCAGCGTAACAGAGGGGGATGGCTACACCTTC. The encoded protein is CSVTEGDGYTF.

The chain has TRBV6-2 or TRBV6-3 and TRBJ2-3; 9 bases match TRBD2. Germline assignment: CDR1 MNHEY and CDR2 SVGEGT. The CDR3 has 17 residues. V lost 0 bases, J lost 1 base, and 5 bases stayed unmatched. The CDR3 is CASSYSMPSGGTDTQYF. CDR3 sequence (DNA): TGTGCCAGCAGTTACTCGATGCCTAGCGGGGGCACAGATACGCAGTATTTT.

The chain couples TRBV10-1 to TRBJ2-5; 7 bases line up with TRBD1. CDR1 and CDR2 (germline): WNHNN, SYGVQD (reference sequence). V was pared by 10 bases and J by 0 bases, with 8 bases of the junction left unmatched. This CDR3 has 14 residues. The CDR3 region is CANILGTDQETQYF. CDR3 coding DNA: TGCGCCAACATCCTAGGGACAGACCAAGAGACCCAGTACTTC.

Concerning this clonotype: Just one base apart from a much larger clone, this may be a read error. The V call is TRBV15, the J call TRBJ2-4; D is uncertain. The CDR3 contains 16 residues. Germline V lookup: CDR1 LNHNV, CDR2 YYDKDF (reference sequence). The CDR3: CATSFRKALAKDIQYF. CDR3 bases: TGTGCCACCAGCTTTAGAAAGGCCTTAGCCAAAGACATTCAGTACTTC.

V and J are TRBV20-1 and TRBJ1-1; no definite D call. This CDR3 contains 17 residues. Germline CDR1 reads DFQATT; CDR2 reads SNEGSKA (reference sequence). Trimming took off 5 bases at V and 0 bases at J, with 22 bases between the two ends. CDR3 sequence reads: CSAVLGSPSPVNTEAFF. The CDR3 DNA reads TGCAGTGCTGTCCTCGGGAGCCCTTCTCCTGTGAACACTGAAGCTTTCTTT.

The V and J genes are TRBV6-5 and TRBJ1-1; no clear D. V lost 4 bases and J 0 bases, leaving 12 bases between the germline ends. Germline CDR1 MNHEY, CDR2 SVGAGI. The CDR3 loop spans 15 amino acids. The CDR3 sequence is CASSLTDGMNTEAFF. CDR3 nucleotides: TGTGCCAGCAGTTTAACGGACGGTATGAACACTGAAGCTTTCTTT.

This clonotype has only a few counts. V and J are TRBV20-1 and TRBJ2-7; 13 bases map to TRBD2. After removal of 2 bases from V and 2 bases from J, the junction contained 6 bases not matched to a gene. Germline V gene data show CDR1 as DFQATT and CDR2 as SNEGSKA (reference sequence). This CDR3 spans 16 amino acids. CDR3 bases: TGCAGTGCTAGAAAAGGGACTAGCGGGGAAGCCTACGAGCAGTACTTC. The encoded protein is CSARKGTSGEAYEQYF.

This clonotype was seen repeatedly, ten times or more. V is TRBV29-1 and J is TRBJ2-7; D possibly corresponds to TRBD2 (6 bases). The CDR3 totals 13 residues. The V end lost 4 bases, the J end lost 3 bases, and 13 bases lay between the germline ends. Germline CDR1 SQVTM, CDR2 ANQGSEA. CDR3 sequence (DNA): TGCAGCGTTGCCTCTAGCGCCGGCTACGAGCAGTACTTC. It translates to CSVASSAGYEQYF.

This clonotype was observed a few times. V usage is TRBV4-3 and J usage is TRBJ2-3, with TRBD1 matching 8 bases. This CDR3 contains 18 residues. The germline CDR1 and CDR2 sequences are LGHNA and YSLEER. The junction had 11 bases not matched to a gene; V was cut back by 2 bases and J by 1 base. The CDR3 spells CASSQRRMGQAGTDTQYF. The CDR3 region has the DNA TGCGCCAGCAGCCAAAGGCGTATGGGACAGGCGGGCACAGATACGCAGTATTTT.

The rearrangement links TRBV6-1 to TRBJ1-2; 7 bases are a match to TRBD1. The length of the CDR3 is 14 residues. From germline, CDR1 is MNHNS and CDR2 SASEGT. The CDR3 nucleotides read TGTGCGTGCCAGGTCGTCGGGACAGAGTATGGCTACACCTTC. As protein: CACQVVGTEYGYTF.

As DNA, the CDR3 is TGTGCCAGCGATCCTCATTCGTCACCCCTCCACTTT. Residues: CASDPHSSPLHF. The gene calls are TRBV12-3 or TRBV12-4 and TRBJ1-6; D not certain. This CDR3 is built from 12 residues. Trimming took 8 bases from V and 10 from J, leaving 12 bases between them.

This clonotype was seen a handful of times. The rearrangement links TRBV30 to TRBJ2-1, with 7 nucleotides matching TRBD2. The CDR3 consists of 13 residues. After removal of 1 base from V and 7 bases from J, the junction contained 4 bases not matched to a gene. The germline V gene has CDR1 GTSNPN and CDR2 SVGIG (reference sequence). The CDR3 nucleotides read TGTGCCTGGAGTGGGACTAGTTGGAATGAGCAGTTCTTC. Translated: CAWSGTSWNEQFF. The whole variable domain, filled in from reference TRBV30 and TRBJ2-1, reads SQTIHQWPATLVQPVGSPLSLECTVEGTSNPNLYWYRQAAGRGLQLLFYSVGIGQISSEVPQNLSASRPQDRQFILSSKKLLLSDSGFYLCAWSGTSWNEQFFGPGTRLTVL.

This clonotype was seen ten or more times. The J gene is TRBJ2-7, the V gene TRBV27, with D possibly matching TRBD1 (5 bases). Per the germline V gene, CDR1 is MNHEY and CDR2 is SMNVEV (reference sequence). The CDR3 covers 13 residues. Trimming pared 5 bases from V and 0 bases from J, leaving 8 bases between. This chain's CDR3 is CASSRQNSYEQYF. CDR3 DNA: TGTGCCAGCAGTCGACAGAACTCCTACGAGCAGTACTTC.

The rearrangement links TRBV7-2 to TRBJ2-1; D is ambiguous. Germline V CDR1 and CDR2: SGHTA, FQGNSA. The V gene lost 1 base and the J gene lost 10 bases, with 8 bases spanning the gap. This CDR3 is built from 12 residues. The CDR3 sequence: CASSLDREEQFF. The CDR3 coding sequence is TGTGCCAGCAGCTTAGATCGCGAGGAGCAGTTCTTC.

The rearrangement joins TRBV20-1 to TRBJ2-5; 8 nucleotides agree with TRBD2. With the DNA end fitting TRBJ2-7 better, the J assignment may be wrong. CDR3 length equals 13 residues. Germline CDR1 reads DFQATT; CDR2 reads SNEGSKA (reference sequence). The CDR3 sequence: CSARAGTRDEQYF. The CDR3 DNA sequence: TGCAGTGCTAGAGCGGGGACTAGAGACGAGCAGTACTTC.

V usage is TRBV30 and J usage is TRBJ2-7, with D perhaps matching TRBD2 (5 bases). The CDR3 extends over 12 amino acids. V was pared by 0 bases and J by 4 bases, with 7 bases between. CDR1 is GTSNPN and CDR2 is SVGIG in the germline V gene (reference sequence). CDR3 nucleotides: TGTGCCTGGAGTGTAACTAGATACGAGCAGTACTTC. The encoded protein is CAWSVTRYEQYF. Supplemented by reference TRBV30 and TRBJ2-7, the full variable domain reads SQTIHQWPATLVQPVGSPLSLECTVEGTSNPNLYWYRQAAGRGLQLLFYSVGIGQISSEVPQNLSASRPQDRQFILSSKKLLLSDSGFYLCAWSVTRYEQYFGPGTRLTVT.

The sample holds a few counts of this clonotype. The chain joins TRBV27 to TRBJ2-7, with D perhaps TRBD2 (5 bases). There are 15 residues in the CDR3. Trimming pared 6 bases from V and 0 bases from J, leaving 15 bases between. Looked up from germline, CDR1 is MNHEY and CDR2 is SMNVEV (reference sequence). CDR3: CASSSPGKSSYEQYF. The CDR3 coding sequence is TGTGCCAGCAGCAGTCCCGGGAAGAGCTCCTACGAGCAGTACTTC.

This clonotype was seen more than once but under ten times. This rearrangement joins TRBV6-6 to TRBJ2-3; the match to TRBD1 covers 8 bases. Per the germline V gene, CDR1 is MNHNY and CDR2 is SVGAGI (reference sequence). The CDR3 has 14 amino acids. J was trimmed by 4 bases and V by 4 bases; bases with no gene match: 4. This chain's CDR3 is CASSSGQVADTQYF. The CDR3 coding sequence is TGTGCCAGCAGTTCGGGACAGGTGGCAGATACGCAGTATTTT.